One T cell receptor (beta chain) is described in this entry. The target antigen is unknown. CDR1 LGHNA and CDR2 YNFKEQ come from the germline V gene. V was shortened by 6 bases and J by 3 bases, with 6 bases between the two germline ends. CDR3 length equals 12 residues. These data are taken from a study of post-analysis software for immune sequencing data. Study-level results: Relative to controls, patients had 4 or 5 TRBV segments at higher frequency, with TRBV5-6, TRBV5-1 and TRBV20-1 among these.

Every TCR beta cDNA library bore unique molecular identifiers. TCRdb used MiXCR to reprocess the PCR reads, holding one entry per CDR3 protein. The top ten hold under 2% of the sample, which has 550,000 to 700,000 distinct CDR3 sequences, 44% seen once. This receptor was taken from a girl aged 10 to 17 with multiple sclerosis. Sequences were obtained from blood. V is TRBV4-2 and J is TRBJ2-1; D gene ambiguous. The CDR3 bases are TGTGCCAGCAGTATGGTCTACAATGAGCAGTTCTTC. It yields the protein CASSMVYNEQFF.